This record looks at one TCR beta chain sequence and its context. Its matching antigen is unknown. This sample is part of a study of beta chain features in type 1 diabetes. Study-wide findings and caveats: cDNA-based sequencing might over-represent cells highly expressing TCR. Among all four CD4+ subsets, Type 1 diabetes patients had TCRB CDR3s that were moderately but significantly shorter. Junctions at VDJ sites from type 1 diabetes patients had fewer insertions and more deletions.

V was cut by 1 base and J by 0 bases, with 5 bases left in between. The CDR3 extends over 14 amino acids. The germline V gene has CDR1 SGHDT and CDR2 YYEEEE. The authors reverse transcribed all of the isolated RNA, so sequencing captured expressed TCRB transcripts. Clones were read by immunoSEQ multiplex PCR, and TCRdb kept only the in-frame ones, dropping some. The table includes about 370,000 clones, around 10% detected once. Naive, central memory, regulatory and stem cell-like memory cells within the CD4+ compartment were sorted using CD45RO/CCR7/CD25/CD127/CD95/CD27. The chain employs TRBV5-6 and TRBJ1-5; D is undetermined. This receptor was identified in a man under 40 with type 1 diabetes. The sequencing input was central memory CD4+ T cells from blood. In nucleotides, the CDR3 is TGTGCCAGCAGCTTGACGGTTAGCAATCAGCCCCAGCATTTT. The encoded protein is CASSLTVSNQPQHF.